The 27 T cell receptor beta chains below come from one sample, sequenced in a study of blood T cell repertoires in COVID-19. Sequenced by immunoSEQ multiplex PCR; TCRdb stores in-frame clones only, minus some. The repertoire holds 35,000 to 50,000 clones, with 89% as singletons. The specimen was peripheral blood. Receptors originate from a man in his 70s with active COVID-19.

The table lists this clone with a count of one. This chain joins TRBV5-1 and TRBJ1-4, with D perhaps TRBD1 (5 bases). CDR3 length: 14 residues. V was pared by 1 base and J by 7 bases, with 11 bases between. Germline loops: CDR1 SGHRS, CDR2 YFSETQ. CDR3 in DNA: TGCGCCAGCAGCTTGTTGGGGCCGGGTGAAAAACTGTTTTTT. It codes for CASSLLGPGEKLFF.

V is TRBV10-2 and J is TRBJ1-1; D is possibly TRBD1 (6 bases). The germline V gene has CDR1 WSHSY and CDR2 SAAADI. This CDR3 contains 12 residues. Trimming pared 5 bases from V and 8 bases from J, leaving 12 bases between. The CDR3 loop is CASSYREGEAFF. CDR3 DNA sequence: TGCGCCAGCAGTTACAGGGAGGGGGAAGCTTTCTTT.

This rearrangement joins TRBV28 to TRBJ2-3; 7 bases agree with TRBD1. CDR1 and CDR2 (germline): MDHEN, SYDVKM. J gave up 4 bases and V 7 bases, and 11 bases lay outside the gene matches. The CDR3 is made up of 15 amino acids. This CDR3 is CASIPLGTAADTQYF. DNA for the CDR3: TGTGCCAGCATCCCCCTTGGGACAGCGGCAGATACGCAGTATTTT.

This rearrangement joins TRBV18 to TRBJ2-3; TRBD2 matches at 8 bases. The J segment lost 4 bases and the V segment lost 2 bases, leaving 8 bases of the junction unmatched. The CDR3 contains 16 residues. Germline lookup yields CDR1 KGHSH and CDR2 LQKENI. The CDR3 region has the DNA TGTGCCAGCTCACCATCCGCCCCGGGGGGGGCAGATACGCAGTATTTT. It translates to CASSPSAPGGADTQYF.

The gene calls are TRBV7-9 and TRBJ1-1; no firm D call. V was pared by 5 bases and J by 1 base, with 8 bases between. The CDR3 length is 13 residues. Germline CDR1 SEHNR, CDR2 FQNEAQ (reference sequence). Here the CDR3 reads CASSPTTNTEAFF. Here the CDR3 DNA reads TGTGCCAGCAGCCCAACAACGAACACTGAAGCTTTCTTT.

The J gene is TRBJ2-1, the V gene TRBV7-8; TRBD1 might be the D (6 bases). Trimming left V 7 bases short and J 7 bases short, with 11 bases between. This CDR3 comprises 12 residues. Germline V gives CDR1 SGHVS, CDR2 FQNEAQ. In DNA, the CDR3 is TGTGCCAGCATGGGGGCTGGAAATGAGCAGTTCTTC. Encoded protein: CASMGAGNEQFF.

The gene calls are TRBV7-2 and TRBJ2-3; D not certain. The CDR3 spans 15 residues. Germline V lookup: CDR1 SGHTA, CDR2 FQGNSA. V lost 1 base, J lost 0 bases, and 8 bases lay in between. CDR3 sequence: CASSLGPVSTDTQYF. The CDR3 DNA reads TGTGCCAGCAGCTTAGGGCCAGTAAGCACAGATACGCAGTATTTT.

This chain links TRBV5-1 with TRBJ2-1; 9 bases align to TRBD1. Trimming removed 5 bases from V and 6 bases from J; junction bases left unmatched: 9. Germline values: CDR1 SGHRS, CDR2 YFSETQ. The CDR3 runs to 15 residues. The CDR3 DNA follows: TGCGCCAGCAGTCTTGCCGGGACAGGGATCAATGAGCAGTTCTTC. As protein: CASSLAGTGINEQFF.

This chain uses TRBV4-3 with TRBJ1-3; D not resolved. Trimming took 5 bases from V and 4 from J, leaving 18 bases between them. The germline V gene has CDR1 LGHNA and CDR2 YSLEER. There are 16 residues in the CDR3. The CDR3 sequence: CASSTTDRVPGNTIYF. As DNA, the CDR3 is TGCGCCAGCAGCACCACCGACCGGGTCCCGGGAAACACCATATATTTT.

The chain employs TRBV15 and TRBJ2-7; D gene uncertain. V gave up 0 bases and J gave up 2 bases, with 5 bases separating them. CDR3 length: 13 amino acids. Germline V gene data show CDR1 as LNHNV and CDR2 as YYDKDF (reference sequence). The CDR3 is CATSRDATYEQYF. CDR3 nucleotides: TGTGCCACCAGCAGAGATGCGACCTACGAGCAGTACTTC.

In its sample, this clone was seen a few times. The sample carries other DNA sequences with the same CDR3. DNA of the CDR3: TGTGCCAGCTCCTGGACAGCCCAAGAGACCCAGTACTTC. It encodes CASSWTAQETQYF. The J gene is TRBJ2-5, the V gene TRBV14, with TRBD1 as a possible D gene (6 bases). This CDR3 contains 13 residues. Germline V gene data show CDR1 as SGHDN and CDR2 as FVKESK. Trimming cost V 8 bases and J 1 base, with 11 bases left between them.

This clone was recorded once. The chain has TRBV6-5 and TRBJ2-3, with 9 bases lining up with TRBD1. Trimming removed 6 bases from V and 6 bases from J; junction bases left unmatched: 7. The CDR3 spans 14 residues. The V gene's germline CDR1 is MNHEY and CDR2 SVGAGI. CDR3 DNA: TGTGCCAGCAGCAAACAGGGGGCTAAGGATACGCAGTATTTT. Encoded protein: CASSKQGAKDTQYF.

This clone was seen a single time. CDR3 sequence reads: CASREQGARTEKLFF. For the CDR3, the DNA is TGCGCCAGCAGGGAACAGGGGGCGCGGACTGAAAAACTGTTTTTT. The rearrangement joins TRBV10-2 to TRBJ1-4, with TRBD1 matching 9 bases. The V segment lost 6 bases and the J segment 7 bases; nucleotides outside the gene matches: 9. CDR3 length: 15 residues. Germline CDR1 reads WSHSY; CDR2 reads SAAADI.

The CDR3 DNA sequence: TGCGCCAGCAGCTTGTTAGGGGTGGCAGCGACGCCTACACATGAGCAGTTCTTC. Amino acid sequence: CASSLLGVAATPTHEQFF. The V and J genes are TRBV5-1 and TRBJ2-1; D is possibly TRBD1 (5 bases). Per the germline V gene, CDR1 is SGHRS and CDR2 is YFSETQ. The V end was cut by 1 base, the J end by 8 bases, with 25 bases between. This CDR3 contains 18 residues.

V and J are TRBV3-1 (or the pseudogene TRBV3-2) and TRBJ2-1; 12 bases align to TRBD2. The V gene's germline CDR1 is LGHDT and CDR2 YNNKEL (reference sequence). V shed 1 base and J 0 bases; nucleotides not matched to a gene: 7. This CDR3 is 19 amino acids long. CDR3 region: CASSQVTSGGRSSYNEQFF. The CDR3 region has the DNA TGTGCCAGCAGCCAAGTTACTAGCGGGGGGCGAAGCTCCTACAATGAGCAGTTCTTC.

This sequence joins TRBV20-1 and TRBJ1-1, with a possible D match to TRBD1 (5 bases). The V and J ends lost 3 bases and 5 bases respectively, with 19 bases between them. The CDR3 covers 15 residues. The germline V gene encodes CDR1 DFQATT and CDR2 SNEGSKA (reference sequence). CDR3 bases: TGCAGTGCTAGTCGCCAGGGATCGAGGCTTACTGAAGCTTTCTTT. The encoded protein is CSASRQGSRLTEAFF.

The chain links TRBV27 to TRBJ2-1, with TRBD1 matching over 7 bases. Germline CDR1 reads MNHEY; CDR2 reads SMNVEV (reference sequence). The ends lost 2 bases at V and 1 base at J; junction bases unmatched: 5. The CDR3 sequence is 16 residues long. CDR3 protein: CASSLRVRGSYNEQFF. DNA for the CDR3: TGTGCCAGCAGTTTACGGGTCAGGGGGTCCTACAATGAGCAGTTCTTC.

The rearrangement uses TRBV18 and TRBJ2-1; TRBD2 matches at 8 bases. The ends lost 4 bases at V and 6 bases at J; junction bases unmatched: 8. The CDR3 covers 15 residues. Germline CDR1 is KGHSH and CDR2 is LQKENI. CDR3: CASSLSGLDFNEQFF. As DNA, the CDR3 is TGTGCCAGCTCACTTTCGGGACTAGACTTCAATGAGCAGTTCTTC. The full variable domain, with the rest looked up from reference TRBV18 and TRBJ2-1, is NAGVMQNPRHLVRRRGQEARLRCSPMKGHSHVYWYRQLPEEGLKFMVYLQKENIIDESGMPKERFSAEFPKEGPSILRIQQVVRGDSAAYFCASSLSGLDFNEQFFGPGTRLTVL.

This clone was picked up one time. The V gene is TRBV5-6, the J gene TRBJ1-4, with 7 bases fitting TRBD1. The V gene end was trimmed by 1 base and the J gene end by 4 bases; junction bases not matched to a gene: 10. The V gene's germline CDR1 is SGHDT and CDR2 YYEEEE. This CDR3 comprises 17 residues. The CDR3 reads CASSLFATGAFNEKLFF. The CDR3, as DNA: TGTGCCAGCAGCTTGTTCGCCACAGGGGCGTTTAATGAAAAACTGTTTTTT.

This chain uses TRBV28 with TRBJ1-6, with 8 bases fitting TRBD1. The V gene end was trimmed by 8 bases and the J gene end by 8 bases; junction bases not matched to a gene: 8. CDR1 is MDHEN, CDR2 SYDVKM, per germline. CDR3 length equals 14 residues. Here the CDR3 reads CASGGGQGYSPLHF. The CDR3 DNA reads TGTGCCAGCGGGGGAGGACAGGGCTATTCACCCCTCCACTTT.

The chain carries TRBV5-1 and TRBJ1-1; D unresolved. Germline CDR1 is SGHRS and CDR2 is YFSETQ. This CDR3 comprises 15 residues. Trimming took off 3 bases at V and 1 base at J, with 13 bases between the two ends. The chain's CDR3 is CASSSSTRGNTEAFF. As DNA, the CDR3 is TGCGCCAGCAGCTCATCGACTCGGGGGAACACTGAAGCTTTCTTT.

V and J are TRBV27 and TRBJ2-7, with a possible D match to TRBD1 (6 bases). Trimming shortened V by 6 bases and J by 3 bases, and 15 bases separated the two germline ends. Germline V gives CDR1 MNHEY, CDR2 SMNVEV (reference sequence). This CDR3 is 14 amino acids long. The CDR3 DNA reads TGTGCCAGCAGGGGGACAAGCAAACTCTACGAGCAGTACTTC. Amino acids: CASRGTSKLYEQYF.

The rearrangement uses TRBV5-5 and TRBJ2-1, with TRBD1 matching over 8 bases. The CDR3 contains 14 residues. After removal of 0 bases from V and 7 bases from J, the junction contained 3 bases not matched to a gene. The germline CDR1 and CDR2 sequences are SGHKS and YYEKEE (reference sequence). In DNA form, the CDR3 reads TGTGCCAGCAGCTTGGTAAGGACAGGGAATGAGCAGTTCTTC. It specifies CASSLVRTGNEQFF.

This chain connects TRBV18 to TRBJ2-7; D uncertain. V lost 3 bases to trimming and J lost 1 base, with 19 bases between them. Germline lookup yields CDR1 KGHSH and CDR2 LQKENI. The CDR3 spans 17 residues. Here the CDR3 DNA reads TGTGCCAGCTCACCGGGCCCCGAACTCTCTCAATCCTACGAGCAGTACTTC. This sequence encodes CASSPGPELSQSYEQYF.

The rearrangement uses TRBV4-3 and TRBJ2-5; 7 nucleotides agree with TRBD2. This CDR3 contains 15 residues. CDR1 and CDR2 from the germline V gene are LGHNA and YSLEER. Losses at the gene ends were 3 bases for V and 5 bases for J; bases not matched to a gene: 9. The CDR3 DNA sequence: TGCGCCAGCAGCCAGGAGCGGGGTTTGGGGGAGACCCAGTACTTC. This gives the protein CASSQERGLGETQYF.

This clone has only a few counts. V gene TRBV5-1 combines with J gene TRBJ1-4; no clear D. The germline CDR1 and CDR2 sequences are SGHRS and YFSETQ. Trimming took 1 base from V and 2 from J, leaving 12 bases between them. CDR3 size: 16 residues. The CDR3 reads CASSLSGIGTNEKLFF. The CDR3 DNA reads as TGCGCCAGCAGCTTGTCGGGGATCGGGACTAATGAAAAACTGTTTTTT.

This chain joins TRBV6-5 and TRBJ1-2; D remains ambiguous. V shed 6 bases and J shed 0 bases, with 8 bases lying between them. CDR3 length equals 13 residues. Looked up from germline, CDR1 is MNHEY and CDR2 is SVGAGI. CDR3 coding DNA: TGTGCCAGCAGCCTCGGGACTAACTATGGCTACACCTTC. Translating it yields CASSLGTNYGYTF.